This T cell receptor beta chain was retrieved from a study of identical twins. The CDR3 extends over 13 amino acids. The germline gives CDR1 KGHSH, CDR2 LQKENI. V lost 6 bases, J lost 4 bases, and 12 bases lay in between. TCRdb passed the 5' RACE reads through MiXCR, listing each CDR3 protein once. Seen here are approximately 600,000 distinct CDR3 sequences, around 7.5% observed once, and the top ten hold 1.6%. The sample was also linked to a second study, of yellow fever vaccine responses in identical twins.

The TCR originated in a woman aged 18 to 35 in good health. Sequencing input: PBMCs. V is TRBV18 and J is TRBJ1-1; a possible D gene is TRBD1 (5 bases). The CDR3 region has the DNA TGTGCCAGCTCCCAGACGGGGACCACTGAAGCTTTCTTT. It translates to CASSQTGTTEAFF.